This TCR beta chain was sequenced in a study of blood T cell repertoires in COVID-19. Study at large: PBMCs, B-cell-depleted T cells, or T cells were the source of the cDNA or gDNA that made up the material.

Across under 25 US areas, participants ranged in age from roughly 18 to 95 years. Among Cohort 3 donors, those recovered had two negative PCRs, clearance, or symptom resolution. V was pared by 7 bases and J by 0 bases, with 12 bases between. The V gene's germline CDR1 is LNHDA and CDR2 SQIVND (reference sequence). The CDR3 extends over 15 amino acids. Produced via immunoSEQ multiplex PCR; TCRdb's table is partial and in-frame only. The data contain some 320,000 clones, 75% to 90% of them seen just once; the ten biggest clones take up 5% to 5.5%. The chain uses TRBV19 and TRBJ2-2; unclear D gene. The receptor's source is a man in his 60s who had recovered from COVID-19. Input material: PBMCs or T cells enriched from blood (not recorded which). As DNA, the CDR3 is TGTGCCAGTACTAACCATCCCCCGAACACCGGGGAGCTGTTTTTT. It codes for CASTNHPPNTGELFF.